What follows is one TCR beta chain and its context. The sample originates from a study of blood T cell repertoires in COVID-19. Study-wide background: Acute-phase and convalescent COVID-19 samples originated in the United States, Italy and Spain. In each case, the material was cDNA or gDNA derived from T cells, B-cell-depleted T cells, or PBMCs.

Per the original data handling: Amplifying reference gene primers gave estimates of nucleated cell counts. Some clones are missing from TCRdb's copy, which holds only in-frame ones; the method was immunoSEQ multiplex PCR. V and J calls and clone size are as listed in that table; D and trimming were resolved from the DNA. The table shows approximately 93,000 clones, with approximately 89% occurring only once. Sequenced input: peripheral blood. This TCR came from a man aged 55 to 70 with acute or convalescent COVID-19.

The CDR3 loop reads CASGQAGGLGSANEKLFF. As DNA, the CDR3 is TGTGCCAGCGGCCAAGCAGGGGGCTTGGGTTCAGCTAATGAAAAACTGTTTTTT. The rearrangement uses TRBV2 and TRBJ1-4; 8 nucleotides line up with TRBD1. Germline values: CDR1 SNHLY, CDR2 FYNNEI. This CDR3 region has 18 residues. Trimming took 8 bases from V and 3 from J; bases not matched to a gene: 17. The complete variable domain, with remaining parts taken from reference TRBV2 and TRBJ1-4, reads EPEVTQTPSHQVTQMGQEVILRCVPISNHLYFYWYRQILGQKVEFLVSFYNNEISEKSEIFDDQFSVERPDGSNFTLKIRSTKLEDSAMYFCASGQAGGLGSANEKLFFGSGTQLSVL.